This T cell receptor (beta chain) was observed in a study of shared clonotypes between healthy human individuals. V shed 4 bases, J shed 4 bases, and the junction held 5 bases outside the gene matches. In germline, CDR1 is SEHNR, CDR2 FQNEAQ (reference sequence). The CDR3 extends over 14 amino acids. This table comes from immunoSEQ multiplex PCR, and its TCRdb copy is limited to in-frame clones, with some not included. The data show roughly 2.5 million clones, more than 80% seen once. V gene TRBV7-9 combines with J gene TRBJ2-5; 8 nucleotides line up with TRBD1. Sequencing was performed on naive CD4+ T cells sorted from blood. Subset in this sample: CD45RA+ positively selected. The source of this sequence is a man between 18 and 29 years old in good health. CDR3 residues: CASSSARGRETQYF. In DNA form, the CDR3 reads TGTGCCAGCAGCTCAGCCAGGGGGCGAGAGACCCAGTACTTC.